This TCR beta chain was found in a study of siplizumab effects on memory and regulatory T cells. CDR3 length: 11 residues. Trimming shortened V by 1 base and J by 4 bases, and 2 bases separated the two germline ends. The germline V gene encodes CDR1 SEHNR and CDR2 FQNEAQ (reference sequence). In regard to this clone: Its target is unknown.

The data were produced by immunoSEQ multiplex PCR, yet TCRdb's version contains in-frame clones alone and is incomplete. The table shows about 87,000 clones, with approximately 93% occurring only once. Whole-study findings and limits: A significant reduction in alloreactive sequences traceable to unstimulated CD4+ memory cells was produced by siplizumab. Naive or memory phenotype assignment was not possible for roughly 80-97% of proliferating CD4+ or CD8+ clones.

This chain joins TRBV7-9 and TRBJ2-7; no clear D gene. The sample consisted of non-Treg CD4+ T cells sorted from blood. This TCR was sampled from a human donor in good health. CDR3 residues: CASSLEYEQYF. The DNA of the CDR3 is TGTGCCAGCAGCTTAGAGTACGAGCAGTACTTC.